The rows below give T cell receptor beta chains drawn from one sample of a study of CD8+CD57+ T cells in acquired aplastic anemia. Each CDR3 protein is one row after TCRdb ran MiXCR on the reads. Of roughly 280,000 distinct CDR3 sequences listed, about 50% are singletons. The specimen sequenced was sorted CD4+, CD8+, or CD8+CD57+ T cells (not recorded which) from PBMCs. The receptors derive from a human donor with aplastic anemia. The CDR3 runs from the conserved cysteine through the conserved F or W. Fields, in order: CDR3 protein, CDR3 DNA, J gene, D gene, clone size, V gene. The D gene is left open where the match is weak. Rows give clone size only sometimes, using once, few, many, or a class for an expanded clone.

cdr3_aa: CSALHRDYEQYF; cdr3_nt: TGCAGTGCACTTCACAGGGACTACGAGCAGTACTTC; j_call: TRBJ2-7; d_call: NA; clone_size: NA; v_call: TRBV20-1
cdr3_aa: CASSGDGRVSPLHF; cdr3_nt: TGTGCCAGCAGCGGCGACGGTCGCGTTTCACCCCTCCACTTT; j_call: TRBJ1-6; d_call: NA; clone_size: few; v_call: TRBV7-9
cdr3_aa: CASSSMAGSNTGELFF; cdr3_nt: TGTGCCAGCAGCTCCATGGCAGGATCGAACACCGGGGAGCTGTTTTTT; j_call: TRBJ2-2; d_call: NA; clone_size: NA; v_call: TRBV7-3
cdr3_aa: CASSYSSTSSYEQYF; cdr3_nt: TGCGCCAGCAGTTACTCGTCCACTAGCTCCTACGAGCAGTACTTC; j_call: TRBJ2-7; d_call: NA; clone_size: NA; v_call: TRBV6-1
cdr3_aa: CATSDAGQAVYEQYF; cdr3_nt: TGTGCCACCAGTGACGCGGGACAGGCTGTCTACGAGCAGTACTTC; j_call: TRBJ2-7; d_call: TRBD1; clone_size: NA; v_call: TRBV24-1
cdr3_aa: CASSVDNQPEQYF; cdr3_nt: TGTGCCAGCAGCGTGGACAACCAACCGGAGCAGTACTTC; j_call: TRBJ2-7; d_call: NA; clone_size: NA; v_call: TRBV7-9
cdr3_aa: CASSYSFWEGTGSNQPQHF; cdr3_nt: TGTGCCAGCAGTTACTCTTTTTGGGAGGGGACGGGGAGCAATCAGCCCCAGCATTTT; j_call: TRBJ1-5; d_call: NA; clone_size: NA; v_call: TRBV6-6
cdr3_aa: CASSEQEAQSTEAFF; cdr3_nt: TGTGCCAGCAGCGAACAGGAGGCGCAGAGCACTGAAGCTTTCTTT; j_call: TRBJ1-1; d_call: NA; clone_size: NA; v_call: TRBV7-9
cdr3_aa: CASSSGLWPQHF; cdr3_nt: TGTGCCAGCAGTTCTGGATTGTGGCCCCAGCATTTT; j_call: TRBJ1-5; d_call: NA; clone_size: NA; v_call: TRBV9
cdr3_aa: CASTYLWGGNTEAFF; cdr3_nt: TGTGCCAGCACTTACCTCTGGGGGGGGAACACTGAAGCTTTCTTT; j_call: TRBJ1-1; d_call: NA; clone_size: NA; v_call: TRBV7-9
cdr3_aa: CSATEAGQDYEQYF; cdr3_nt: TGCAGTGCCACTGAGGCGGGACAGGACTACGAGCAGTACTTC; j_call: TRBJ2-7; d_call: TRBD1; clone_size: NA; v_call: TRBV20-1
cdr3_aa: CASSVATSGYGYTF; cdr3_nt: TGTGCCAGCAGCGTAGCCACCTCCGGCTATGGCTACACCTTC; j_call: TRBJ1-2; d_call: NA; clone_size: many; v_call: TRBV9
cdr3_aa: CASRQGSKTKNIQYF; cdr3_nt: TGTGCCAGTAGGCAGGGTTCTAAAACCAAAAACATTCAGTACTTC; j_call: TRBJ2-4; d_call: NA; clone_size: many; v_call: TRBV19
cdr3_aa: CASSPGAGAQNNEQFF; cdr3_nt: TGTGCCAGCAGCCCGGGAGCGGGAGCCCAGAACAATGAGCAGTTCTTC; j_call: TRBJ2-1; d_call: TRBD2; clone_size: many; v_call: TRBV7-2
cdr3_aa: CASSLAAGGTYEQYF; cdr3_nt: TGTGCCAGCAGTTTAGCAGCGGGAGGAACCTACGAGCAGTACTTC; j_call: TRBJ2-7; d_call: TRBD2; clone_size: many; v_call: TRBV12-3/TRBV12-4
cdr3_aa: CASSLGWGYEKLFF; cdr3_nt: TGTGCCAGCAGCTTAGGATGGGGGTATGAAAAACTGTTTTTT; j_call: TRBJ1-4; d_call: NA; clone_size: once; v_call: TRBV11-3
cdr3_aa: CASSLGLTNSYEQYF; cdr3_nt: TGTGCCAGCAGCTTAGGCCTTACCAACTCCTACGAGCAGTACTTC; j_call: TRBJ2-7; d_call: NA; clone_size: few; v_call: TRBV7-9
cdr3_aa: CAGSIQGNYGYTF; cdr3_nt: TGTGCCGGTAGTATACAGGGGAACTATGGCTACACCTTC; j_call: TRBJ1-2; d_call: TRBD1; clone_size: NA; v_call: TRBV19
cdr3_aa: CASSQGTSGVSLAFF; cdr3_nt: TGTGCCAGCAGCCAAGGGACTAGCGGGGTTTCTCTGGCGTTCTTC; j_call: TRBJ2-1; d_call: TRBD2; clone_size: many; v_call: TRBV3-1
cdr3_aa: CASSQDVNRRNHYEQYF; cdr3_nt: TGTGCCAGCAGCCAGGACGTGAACAGGAGAAATCACTACGAGCAGTACTTC; j_call: TRBJ2-7; d_call: NA; clone_size: NA; v_call: TRBV5-4
cdr3_aa: CASSQGETQHF; cdr3_nt: TGTGCCAGCAGCCAAGGGGAGACCCAGCATTTT; j_call: TRBJ1-5; d_call: NA; clone_size: NA; v_call: TRBV9
cdr3_aa: CASSGGGLGYEQYF; cdr3_nt: TGTGCCAGCAGTGGGGGGGGACTAGGATACGAGCAGTACTTC; j_call: TRBJ2-7; d_call: TRBD2; clone_size: NA; v_call: TRBV12-3/TRBV12-4
cdr3_aa: CASSSGPNNSPLHF; cdr3_nt: TGCGCCAGCAGCTCGGGACCGAATAATTCACCCCTCCACTTT; j_call: TRBJ1-6; d_call: NA; clone_size: NA; v_call: TRBV5-1
cdr3_aa: CASSEPDKEGEKLFF; cdr3_nt: TGTGCCAGCAGTGAACCGGACAAGGAGGGCGAAAAACTGTTTTTT; j_call: TRBJ1-4; d_call: NA; clone_size: NA; v_call: TRBV25-1
cdr3_aa: CASSYESNQPQHF; cdr3_nt: TGTGCCAGCAGTTATGAGAGCAATCAGCCCCAGCATTTT; j_call: TRBJ1-5; d_call: NA; clone_size: many; v_call: TRBV6-6
cdr3_aa: CASSQGTEIYQETQYF; cdr3_nt: TGCGCCAGCAGCCAAGGGACAGAAATCTACCAAGAGACCCAGTACTTC; j_call: TRBJ2-5; d_call: TRBD1; clone_size: few; v_call: TRBV5-1
cdr3_aa: CSARGGTGLSNQPQHF; cdr3_nt: TGCAGTGCTAGAGGCGGGACAGGACTTAGCAATCAGCCCCAGCATTTT; j_call: TRBJ1-5; d_call: TRBD1; clone_size: NA; v_call: TRBV20-1
cdr3_aa: CASSLVLAGLSSAYEQYF; cdr3_nt: TGCGCCAGCAGCCTCGTACTAGCGGGCCTCTCTTCCGCCTACGAGCAGTACTTC; j_call: TRBJ2-7; d_call: TRBD2; clone_size: few; v_call: TRBV5-1
cdr3_aa: CATSRQGNTEAFF; cdr3_nt: TGTGCCACCAGCAGACAGGGGAACACTGAAGCTTTCTTT; j_call: TRBJ1-1; d_call: NA; clone_size: many; v_call: TRBV15